The rows below give T cell receptor beta chains drawn from one sample of a study of control samples from healthy donors and cancer patients. Profiled with immunoSEQ multiplex PCR; TCRdb holds only in-frame clones, not every one. The sample contains roughly 450,000 clones, 90% of which appear only once. The sequencing sample was made of PBMCs. The origin of the receptors is a man in his forties with head and neck cancer. Both conserved end residues are part of each CDR3. D genes are given only for firm matches. Not all rows give a size; the values are once, few, many and, for expanded clones, a class.

TRBJ1-1	NA	TRBV7-9	TRBD1	TGTGCCAGCAGCTTAGCCCTCACAGGGGGAACTGAAGCTTTCTTT	CASSLALTGGTEAFF
TRBJ1-5	NA	TRBV24-1	TRBD1	TGTGCCACCAGTGACCAGACAGGGGGAAGCAATCAGCCCCAGCATTTT	CATSDQTGGSNQPQHF
TRBJ2-7	NA	TRBV19	TRBD1	TGTGCCAGTAGTATAGCCGGGACAGCCTCCTACGAGCAGTACTTC	CASSIAGTASYEQYF
TRBJ1-2	NA	TRBV5-1	TRBD1	TGCGCCAGCAGCTTGGCTGTTCCGACAGGGGCATATGGCTACACCTTC	CASSLAVPTGAYGYTF
TRBJ2-2	once	TRBV4-3	NA	TGCGCCAGCAGCCAAGGAAACGGGGACACCGGGGAGCTGTTTTTT	CASSQGNGDTGELFF
TRBJ2-3	NA	TRBV21-1	NA	TGTGCCAGCAGCAAAGAAGCGTGGACCGGCGTCACAGATACGCAGTATTTT	CASSKEAWTGVTDTQYF
TRBJ1-2	few	TRBV3-1/TRBV3-2	TRBD1	TGTGCCAGCAGCCCATTTACGGGACAGGTAAACTATGGCTACACCTTC	CASSPFTGQVNYGYTF
TRBJ2-7	NA	TRBV7-2	TRBD1	TGTGCCAGCAGCTCCCGGGACAGGGGCAACGAGCAGTACTTC	CASSSRDRGNEQYF
TRBJ1-2	once	TRBV28	TRBD1	TGTGCCAGCAGCCGGGGACAGATAATCGGCTACACCTTC	CASSRGQIIGYTF
TRBJ1-6	NA	TRBV7-3	NA	TGTGCCAGCAGCTTAATGGGTTATTCACCCCTCCACTTT	CASSLMGYSPLHF
TRBJ1-1	NA	TRBV6-2/TRBV6-3	NA	TGTGCCAGCAGTTACGAGGACAGCCCGCTTGAAGCTTTCTTT	CASSYEDSPLEAFF
TRBJ1-1	NA	TRBV28	NA	TGTGCCAGCAGTTTAAGTATGCGGAACACTGAAGCTTTCTTT	CASSLSMRNTEAFF
TRBJ1-3	NA	TRBV7-9	TRBD1	TGTGCCAGCAGCTCGACAGGGGGTGACACCATATATTTT	CASSSTGGDTIYF
TRBJ1-1	NA	TRBV7-3	NA	TGTGCCAGCAGCTCAGGAGTCCGGGCCCACACGAACACTGAAGCTTTCTTT	CASSSGVRAHTNTEAFF
TRBJ1-4	few	TRBV5-5	NA	TGTGCCAGCAGCTTAAGAGCAACTAATGAAAAACTGTTTTTT	CASSLRATNEKLFF
TRBJ1-5	NA	TRBV30	NA	TGTGCCTGGAGTGATAGCAATCAGCCCCAGCATTTT	CAWSDSNQPQHF
TRBJ2-1	NA	TRBV9	TRBD2	TGTGCCAGCAGCGTAGATGAGCGGGAGGGGAGTGAGCAGTTCTTC	CASSVDEREGSEQFF
TRBJ1-5	once	TRBV27	NA	TGTGCCAGCAGGCCTTTCGGGACGGCTAGCAATCAGCCCCAGCATTTT	CASRPFGTASNQPQHF
TRBJ2-3	NA	TRBV24-1	TRBD2	TGTGCCACCAGTGATCCCGGGACTAGCGGCTCAGATACGCAGTATTTT	CATSDPGTSGSDTQYF
TRBJ2-7	NA	TRBV4-1	TRBD2	TGCGCCAGCAGCCAATGGCCAGCGGGGGGCCCTAGCCGCTACGAGCAGTACTTC	CASSQWPAGGPSRYEQYF